The 3 T cell receptor beta chains listed next were all sequenced from one sample in a study of cytomegalovirus exposure and HLA in healthy donors. The PCR had 60 Vbeta and 13 Jbeta primers. The repertoire was sequenced with immunoSEQ multiplex PCR; TCRdb's copy has only in-frame clones and lacks some. Recorded for this sample: approximately 150,000 clones. What was sequenced was PBMCs. The receptors derive from a woman between 40 and 50 years old in good health and CMV-seronegative.

The V and J genes are TRBV12-5 and TRBJ1-3; D unclear. This CDR3 has 13 residues. Per the germline V gene, CDR1 is LGHNT and CDR2 is FRNRAP. V was trimmed by 3 bases and J by 11 bases, leaving 14 bases between them. In DNA, the CDR3 is TGTGCTAGTGGTTTATCTTCAGGCCTCCCCATATATTTT. Translation gives CASGLSSGLPIYF.

The CDR3 nucleotides are TGCAGCGTTGAAGATTGTCGAGGACAGGTGTCGATCTATATACCTACGGGACAGTACGTC. It codes for CSVEDCRGQVSIYIPTGQYV. The V call is TRBV29-1, the J call TRBJ2-7, with TRBD1 matching over 7 bases. The junction had 30 bases not matched to a gene; V was cut back by 0 bases and J by 10 bases. Germline CDR1 SQVTM, CDR2 ANQGSEA. CDR3 length equals 20 residues.

The chain has TRBV4-2 and TRBJ2-7; tentative D call: TRBD2 (6 bases). Germline assignment: CDR1 LGHNA and CDR2 YNFKEQ. V was pared by 1 base and J by 0 bases, with 16 bases between. This CDR3 comprises 17 residues. CDR3: CASSQGSRDGSSYEQYF. The CDR3 DNA reads as TGTGCCAGCAGCCAAGGCTCCCGGGACGGGAGCTCCTACGAGCAGTACTTC.